This T cell receptor beta chain came from a study of CD8+ T cells in alopecia areata (dated by TCRdb to the late 2010s). In terms of the full investigation: The treated patients, all with moderate-to-severe alopecia areata, were enrolled in an open-label pilot trial of oral tofacitinib given at 5 to 10 mg twice daily. Patients stayed on tofacitinib for 6 to 18 months and then had 6 months of follow-up off drug so that delayed response and recurrence could be assessed. In humans, TCRbeta sequencing was performed on scalp tissue and on sorted CD4+ and CD8+ peripheral blood T cells from healthy controls and from patients with patchy or totalis/universalis alopecia areata. RNA was extracted with the PAXgene miRNA kit for fixed scalp, the miRNeasy kit for PBMCs, and the RNeasy kit for mouse skin. For the treated patients, the SALT score, which quantifies what percentage of scalp surface area is affected, served as the measure of disease severity. Biopsies were taken from tofacitinib-treated patients at baseline and again at 4 and 24 weeks into treatment, and several of those patients also had a later scalp biopsy. TCRbeta CDR3 regions were amplified by immunoSEQ multiplex PCR with 35 Vbeta forward and 13 Jbeta reverse primers. Clonality in the scalp was compared among normal scalp (n=4), patchy alopecia areata scalp (n=8), and alopecia totalis/universalis scalp (n=8). To study T cell clonal expansion in alopecia areata, the researchers applied high-throughput TCRbeta sequencing to both the C3H/HeJ mouse model and human patients. The investigation overall reported the following: Because the treated cohort was small and included a single nonresponder, larger studies are needed to assess links between baseline CD8+ expansion and response. Higher clonality and more expanded CD8+ clones were observed in lesional scalp than in normal scalp, particularly in alopecia totalis/universalis, a finding suggestive of antigenic drive. Many expanded lesional clones were found to persist in scalp and blood during tofacitinib treatment, and relapse after treatment cessation may be partly explained by this persistence. With tofacitinib, both scalp clonality and the number of expanded CD8+ clones among the top 100 scalp clones went down significantly. Unlike mouse skin, which is dominated by gammadelta T cells, normal human skin has resident alphabeta T cells that are also sequenced, and this complicates analysis of the scalp TCR repertoire. Shared TCR sequences between patients were less evident than in mice, which may be partly attributable to HLA diversity in the patient population.

With regard to this clone: It has no known antigen specificity. Base qualities are not recorded, but no much larger clone differs from it by a single base.

Trimming accounts for 5 bases at V and 8 bases at J, while the number of junction bases matched to no gene is 7. For CDR1 and CDR2, the germline V gene lists SQVTM and ANQGSEA. The CDR3 spans 13 residues, from the cysteine through the phenylalanine. Solely the CDR3 DNA is kept, with 39 bases framed from the first base. The treatment or condition label for this specimen denotes: oral pan-JAK inhibitor, 5-10 mg twice daily. From alopecia areata patients, peripheral blood was collected along with lesional scalp punch biopsies. PBMCs were separated by density centrifugation and stained for CD3, CD4 and CD8, after which CD4+ and CD8+ T cells were sorted on a FACSAria. Library preparation employed the immunoSEQ multiplex PCR assay. To provide template for TCR sequencing, every sample had RNA extracted and reverse transcribed into cDNA. First-strand cDNA was synthesized with SuperScript III using a 2:1 mix of oligo-dT and random hexamers. A synthetic immune receptor repertoire was used to assess amplification bias, and residual bias was removed computationally. The authors processed their data as follows. Raw reads were preprocessed for error removal, and CDR3 was defined according to IMGT conventions as running from the conserved cysteine to phenylalanine. To get clonality, Shannon entropy was normalized by log2 of the number of productive unique TCRs and the result was subtracted from 1. Scalp TCRbeta sequences were cross-referenced with sorted blood CD4 and CD8 repertoires so that the CD4 or CD8 identity of scalp clones could be inferred. This immuneACCESS table, as held by TCRdb, lists in-frame sequences with V and J called but not all clones. Of the missing ones, under half trace to an unresolved V gene in checked studies; the others have no known cause. V and J calls and clone size follow that table, whereas D and trimming were derived from the DNA. The sample table contains about 200,000 clones; only one count was recorded for around two fifths of them. Together, the top ten hold around 0.48% of the sample.

The chain is assembled from TRBV29-1 and TRBJ1-4, and TRBD1 aligns with 8 junction nucleotides. This TCR derives from a human donor with alopecia areata. Sequenced here: CD4+ T cells sorted from blood, sampled at approximately week 30, from a patient treated with tofacitinib. The DNA is as follows: TGCAGCGTTTCCCAGGACAGGGCGGAAAAACTGTTTTTT. It translates as CSVSQDRAEKLFF.